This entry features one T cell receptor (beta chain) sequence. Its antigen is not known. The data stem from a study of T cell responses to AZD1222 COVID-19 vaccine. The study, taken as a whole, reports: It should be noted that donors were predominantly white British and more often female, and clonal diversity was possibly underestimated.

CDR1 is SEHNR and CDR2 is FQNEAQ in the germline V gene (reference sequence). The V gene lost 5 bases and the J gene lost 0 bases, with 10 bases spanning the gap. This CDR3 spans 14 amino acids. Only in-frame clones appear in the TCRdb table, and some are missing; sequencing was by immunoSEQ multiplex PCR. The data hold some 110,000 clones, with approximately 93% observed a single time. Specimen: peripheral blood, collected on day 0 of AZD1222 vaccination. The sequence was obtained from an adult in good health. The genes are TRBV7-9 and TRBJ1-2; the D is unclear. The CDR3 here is CASSILLANYGYTF. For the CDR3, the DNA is TGTGCCAGCAGCATACTCCTAGCTAACTATGGCTACACCTTC.